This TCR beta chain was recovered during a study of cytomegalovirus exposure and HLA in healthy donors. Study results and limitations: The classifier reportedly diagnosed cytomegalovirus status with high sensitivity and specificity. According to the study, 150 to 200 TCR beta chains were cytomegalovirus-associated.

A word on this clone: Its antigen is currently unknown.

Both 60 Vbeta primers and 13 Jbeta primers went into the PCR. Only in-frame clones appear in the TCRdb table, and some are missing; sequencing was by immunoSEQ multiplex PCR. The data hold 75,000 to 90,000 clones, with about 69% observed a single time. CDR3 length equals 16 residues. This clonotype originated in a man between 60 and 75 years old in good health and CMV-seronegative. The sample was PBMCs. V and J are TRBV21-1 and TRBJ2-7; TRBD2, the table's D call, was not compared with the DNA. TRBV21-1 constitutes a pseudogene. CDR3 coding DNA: TGTGCCAGCAGCACCGGCGTTACCGGACCGAGGGATGAGCAGTACTTC. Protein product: CASSTGVTGPRDEQYF.